A single sample is the source of the 20 T cell receptor beta chains below, sequenced in a study of blood T cell repertoires in COVID-19. Assay: immunoSEQ multiplex PCR; the TCRdb copy retains only in-frame clones and omits some. The data contain around 95,000 clones, around four fifths of them singletons. The sample was peripheral blood. The receptors come from a woman between 70 and 85 years old with acute or convalescent COVID-19.

CDR3 amino acids: CASRPDSTNEKLFF. DNA of the CDR3: TGTGCCAGCAGACCCGACAGCACAAATGAAAAACTGTTTTTT. The chain has TRBV2 and TRBJ1-4, with D perhaps TRBD1 (5 bases). CDR1 is SNHLY and CDR2 is FYNNEI in the germline V gene. The CDR3 totals 14 residues. The V and J ends lost 6 bases and 5 bases respectively, with 13 bases between them.

This chain links TRBV14 with TRBJ2-1, with a weak D call TRBD1 (6 bases). Trimming removed 5 bases from V and 8 bases from J, with 13 bases in between. This CDR3 region has 13 residues. Per germline, CDR1 SGHDN and CDR2 FVKESK. The DNA of the CDR3 is TGTGCCAGCAGCGGGGGCCCTTACCATGAGCAGTTCTTC. It specifies CASSGGPYHEQFF.

The CDR3 loop reads CASSTGLNQPQHF. The CDR3 bases are TGTGCCAGCAGCACAGGGTTGAATCAGCCCCAGCATTTT. The J gene is TRBJ1-5, the V gene TRBV7-8; TRBD1 is a possible D gene (6 bases). CDR3 length: 13 residues. With 5 bases removed from V and 4 bases from J, the gap between germline ends came to 9 bases. CDR1 and CDR2 from the germline V gene are SGHVS and FQNEAQ.

The chain carries TRBV7-3 and TRBJ2-3; no definite D call. The ends were cut back, 2 bases at V and 1 base at J, with 10 bases in the middle. The length of the CDR3 is 15 residues. The V gene's germline CDR1 is SGHTA and CDR2 FQGTGA. CDR3 bases: TGTGCCAGCAGCTTAGACTCCGCCCGCACAGATACGCAGTATTTT. This translates into CASSLDSARTDTQYF.

Only a few counts were recorded for this clone. The V and J genes are TRBV4-3 and TRBJ2-1, with 9 nucleotides matching TRBD1. The CDR3 loop spans 14 amino acids. Looked up from germline, CDR1 is LGHNA and CDR2 is YSLEER. V lost 2 bases and J lost 6; bases outside the gene matches: 2. CDR3 protein: CASSQPDRGNEQFF. DNA for the CDR3: TGCGCCAGCAGCCAACCGGACAGGGGCAATGAGCAGTTCTTC.

V gene TRBV11-3 combines with J gene TRBJ2-1; D perhaps matches TRBD1 (6 bases). The CDR3 runs 12 residues. CDR1 SGHNT and CDR2 YENEEA come from the germline V gene. Between the trimmed V and J ends, which lost 6 bases and 6 bases, there was a span of 9 bases. For the CDR3, the DNA is TGTGCCAGCAGTACAGGGATCAATGAGCAGTTCTTC. Protein sequence: CASSTGINEQFF.

In its sample, this clone was seen a few times. This sequence joins TRBV5-1 and TRBJ2-1; the match to TRBD2 covers 8 bases. Unmatched junction bases numbered 8, after V lost 6 bases and J lost 6 bases. Germline loops: CDR1 SGHRS, CDR2 YFSETQ. The CDR3 loop spans 14 amino acids. DNA for the CDR3: TGCGCCAGCACCCCAAGCGGGGGCTTCAATGAGCAGTTCTTC. Encoded protein: CASTPSGGFNEQFF.

On this clone: Given the absence of the conserved phenylalanine or tryptophan at the CDR3 end, a read error is likely. It is unclear where the CDR3 begins or ends on the DNA, so no DNA is shown, and the CDR3 is as TCRdb lists it. The chain has TRBV6-4 and TRBJ1-1. The germline gives CDR1 MRHNA, CDR2 SNTAGT. Termini included, the CDR3 measures 8 amino acids. The CDR3 protein is CASTPGGI.

The rearrangement joins TRBV12-3 or TRBV12-4 to TRBJ2-2; the D is unclear. The CDR3 has 13 amino acids. V was clipped by 3 bases and J by 2 bases, with 4 bases between them. CDR3 loop: CASSLSNTGELFF. The CDR3 nucleotides read TGTGCCAGCAGTTTGTCTAACACCGGGGAGCTGTTTTTT.

This clone appeared once. The rearrangement links TRBV5-1 to TRBJ2-1, with TRBD2 matching 10 bases. This CDR3 region has 15 residues. Germline V gene data show CDR1 as SGHRS and CDR2 as YFSETQ. The junction had 4 bases not matched to a gene; V was cut back by 0 bases and J by 7 bases. As DNA, the CDR3 is TGCGCCAGCAGCTTGGTGCTAGCGGGGGAGAATGAGCAGTTCTTC. Protein: CASSLVLAGENEQFF.

The J gene is TRBJ1-2, the V gene TRBV6-5; 9 bases align to TRBD1. Trimming took 6 bases from V and 9 from J; bases not matched to a gene: 11. This CDR3 is built from 14 residues. CDR1 MNHEY and CDR2 SVGAGI come from the germline V gene. The CDR3 region has the DNA TGTGCCAGCAGGTACAGGGGGCGCCTCTCGAGCTACACCTTC. Its protein is CASRYRGRLSSYTF.

The V gene is TRBV6-1, the J gene TRBJ2-7; TRBD1 might be the D (6 bases). V was cut by 1 base and J by 8 bases, with 12 bases left in between. Germline V gives CDR1 MNHNS, CDR2 SASEGT. The CDR3 is 13 residues long. The CDR3 coding sequence is TGTGCCAGCAGTGAAGACAGGGTTGGGAAGCAGTACTTC. Its translation is CASSEDRVGKQYF.

This chain links TRBV19 with TRBJ1-1; 9 bases match TRBD1. Trimming cost V 5 bases and J 8 bases; bases outside gene matches: 3. The CDR3 loop spans 12 amino acids. Germline V gene data show CDR1 as LNHDA and CDR2 as SQIVND (reference sequence). CDR3 nucleotides: TGTGCCAGTAGTCACAGGGGGCCAGAAGCTTTCTTT. This translates into CASSHRGPEAFF.

This clone was seen only once. The chain is built from TRBV9 and TRBJ1-1, with D possibly matching TRBD1 (6 bases). CDR3 length: 14 residues. The germline CDR1 and CDR2 sequences are SGDLS and YYNGEE. Trimming took 4 bases from V and 2 from J, leaving 12 bases between them. CDR3 in amino acids: CASSPIGGNTEAFF. For the CDR3, the DNA is TGTGCCAGCAGCCCAATAGGGGGAAACACTGAAGCTTTCTTT. The complete variable domain, with remaining parts taken from reference TRBV9 and TRBJ1-1, reads DSGVTQTPKHLITATGQRVTLRCSPRSGDLSVYWYQQSLDQGLQFLIQYYNGEERAKGNILERFSAQQFPDLHSELNLSSLELGDSALYFCASSPIGGNTEAFFGQGTRLTVV.

This chain uses TRBV6-1 with TRBJ1-4, with TRBD1 as a possible D gene (5 bases). CDR3 length equals 14 residues. Trimming shortened V by 2 bases and J by 4 bases, and 8 bases separated the two germline ends. Germline V gene lookup returns CDR1 MNHNS and CDR2 SASEGT. The CDR3 DNA reads as TGTGCCAGCAGTGAAAGACAGTTTAATGAAAAACTGTTTTTT. Protein product: CASSERQFNEKLFF.

This chain joins TRBV19 and TRBJ1-1, with a weak D call TRBD1 (6 bases). Germline CDR1 reads LNHDA; CDR2 reads SQIVND (reference sequence). This CDR3 is 17 amino acids long. The V end lost 6 bases, the J end lost 1 base, and 21 bases lay between the germline ends. The DNA for the CDR3 is TGTGCCAGTAGCCCCCTACAGGGCAAATCGGGGAACACTGAAGCTTTCTTT. It specifies CASSPLQGKSGNTEAFF.

The J gene is TRBJ1-6, the V gene TRBV5-4; no firm D call. Trimming pared 4 bases from V and 0 bases from J, leaving 17 bases between. CDR1 and CDR2 (germline): SGHNT, YYREEE (reference sequence). The CDR3 contains 18 residues. The CDR3 DNA reads TGTGCCAGCAGCCCCGGTGGAGGGCTGGGCTCCTATAATTCACCCCTCCACTTT. Amino acids: CASSPGGGLGSYNSPLHF.

About this clone itself: The same CDR3 arises from other DNA sequences in this sample as well. The rearrangement joins TRBV30 to TRBJ2-5; no firm D call. Germline CDR1 is GTSNPN and CDR2 is SVGIG (reference sequence). The CDR3 runs to 11 residues. With 5 bases removed from V and 4 bases from J, the gap between germline ends came to 8 bases. The CDR3 DNA reads TGTGCCTGGTCGTCGGGAGAGACCCAGTACTTC. Protein: CAWSSGETQYF.

The chain uses TRBV7-8 and TRBJ2-3; 13 bases are a match to TRBD2. V shed 4 bases, J shed 2 bases, and the junction held 6 bases outside the gene matches. The CDR3 totals 17 residues. In germline, CDR1 is SGHVS, CDR2 FQNEAQ. CDR3 region: CASSSGLAGEYTDTQYF. The CDR3 bases are TGTGCCAGCAGCTCCGGACTAGCGGGGGAATACACAGATACGCAGTATTTT. Full variable domain (rest looked up from reference TRBV7-8 and TRBJ2-3): GAGVSQSPRYKVAKRGQDVALRCDPISGHVSLFWYQQALGQGPEFLTYFQNEAQLDKSGLPSDRFFAERPEGSVSTLKIQRTQQEDSAVYLCASSSGLAGEYTDTQYFGPGTRLTVL.

This clone was detected only once. This rearrangement joins TRBV6-1 to TRBJ2-1; 7 nucleotides match TRBD2. The germline V gene has CDR1 MNHNS and CDR2 SASEGT. The J segment lost 0 bases and the V segment lost 3 bases, leaving 2 bases of the junction unmatched. CDR3 length: 15 amino acids. CDR3 protein: CASSERGYSYNEQFF. The CDR3 DNA follows: TGTGCCAGCAGTGAGCGGGGGTACTCCTACAATGAGCAGTTCTTC.